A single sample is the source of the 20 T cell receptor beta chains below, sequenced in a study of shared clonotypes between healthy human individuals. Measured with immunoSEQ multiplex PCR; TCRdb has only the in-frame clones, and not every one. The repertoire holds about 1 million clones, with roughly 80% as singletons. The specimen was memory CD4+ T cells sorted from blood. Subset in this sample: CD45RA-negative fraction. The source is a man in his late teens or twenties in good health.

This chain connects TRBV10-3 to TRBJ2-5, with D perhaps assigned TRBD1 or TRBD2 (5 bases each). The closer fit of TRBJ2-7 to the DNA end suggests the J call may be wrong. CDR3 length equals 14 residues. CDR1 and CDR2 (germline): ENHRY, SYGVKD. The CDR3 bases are TGTGCCATCAGTGAGCGGGACGCCACCTACGAGCAGTACTTC. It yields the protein CAISERDATYEQYF.

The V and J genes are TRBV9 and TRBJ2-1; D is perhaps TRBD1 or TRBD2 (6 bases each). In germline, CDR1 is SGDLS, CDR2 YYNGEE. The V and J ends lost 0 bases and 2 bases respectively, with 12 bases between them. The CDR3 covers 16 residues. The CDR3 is CASSVAGGQTYNEQFF. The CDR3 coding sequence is TGTGCCAGCAGCGTAGCTGGGGGGCAGACCTACAATGAGCAGTTCTTC. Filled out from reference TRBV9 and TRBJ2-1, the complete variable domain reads DSGVTQTPKHLITATGQRVTLRCSPRSGDLSVYWYQQSLDQGLQFLIQYYNGEERAKGNILERFSAQQFPDLHSELNLSSLELGDSALYFCASSVAGGQTYNEQFFGPGTRLTVL.

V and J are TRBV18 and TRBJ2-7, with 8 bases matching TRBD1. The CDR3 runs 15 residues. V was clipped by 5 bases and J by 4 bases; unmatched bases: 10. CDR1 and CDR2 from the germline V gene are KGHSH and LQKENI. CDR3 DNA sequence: TGTGCCAGCTCAAAGCAACCAGGGGGCGAGTACGAGCAGTACTTC. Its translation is CASSKQPGGEYEQYF.

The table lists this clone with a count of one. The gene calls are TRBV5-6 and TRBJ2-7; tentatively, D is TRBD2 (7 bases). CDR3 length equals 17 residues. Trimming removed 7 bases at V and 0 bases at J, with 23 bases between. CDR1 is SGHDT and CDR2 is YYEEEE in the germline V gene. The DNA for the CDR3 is TGTGCCAGCTTCCGTAGGGGGGGATTTAGAGGCTCCTACGAGCAGTACTTC. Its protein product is CASFRRGGFRGSYEQYF.

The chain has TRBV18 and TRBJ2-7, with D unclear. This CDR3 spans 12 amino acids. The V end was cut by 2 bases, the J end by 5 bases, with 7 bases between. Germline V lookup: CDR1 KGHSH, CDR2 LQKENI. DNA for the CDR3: TGTGCCAGCTCACCAGGCCGTGACGAGCAGTACTTC. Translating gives CASSPGRDEQYF.

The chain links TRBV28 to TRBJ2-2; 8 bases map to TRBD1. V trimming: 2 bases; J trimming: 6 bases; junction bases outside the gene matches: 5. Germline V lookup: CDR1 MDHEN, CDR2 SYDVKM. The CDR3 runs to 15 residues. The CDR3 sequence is CASSLGAGGSGELFF. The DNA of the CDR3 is TGTGCCAGCAGTTTAGGGGCAGGGGGCTCCGGGGAGCTGTTTTTT.

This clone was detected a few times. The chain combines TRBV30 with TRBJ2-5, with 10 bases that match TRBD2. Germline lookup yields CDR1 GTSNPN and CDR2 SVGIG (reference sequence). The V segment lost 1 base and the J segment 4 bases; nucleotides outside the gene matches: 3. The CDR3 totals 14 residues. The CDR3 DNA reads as TGTGCCTGGAGTGGAGCGGGAGGGCGAGAGACCCAGTACTTC. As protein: CAWSGAGGRETQYF.

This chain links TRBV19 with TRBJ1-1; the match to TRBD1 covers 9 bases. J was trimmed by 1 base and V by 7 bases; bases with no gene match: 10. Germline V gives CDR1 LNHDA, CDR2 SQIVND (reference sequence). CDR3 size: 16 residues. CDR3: CASNTEGQGPNTEAFF. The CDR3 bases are TGTGCCAGTAATACCGAGGGACAGGGACCGAACACTGAAGCTTTCTTT.

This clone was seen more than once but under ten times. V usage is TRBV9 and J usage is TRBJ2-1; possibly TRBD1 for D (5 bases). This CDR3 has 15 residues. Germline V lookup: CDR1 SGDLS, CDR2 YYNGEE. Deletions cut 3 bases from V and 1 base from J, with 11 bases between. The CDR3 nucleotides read TGTGCCAGCAGCGCACAGGTTTCATCCTACAATGAGCAGTTCTTC. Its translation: CASSAQVSSYNEQFF.

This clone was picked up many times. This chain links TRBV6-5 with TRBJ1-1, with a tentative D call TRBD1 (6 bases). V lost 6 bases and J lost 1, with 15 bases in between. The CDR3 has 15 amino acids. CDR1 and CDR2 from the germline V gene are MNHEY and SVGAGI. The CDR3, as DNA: TGTGCCAGCAGACCGGGCGGGGGGCAGAACACTGAAGCTTTCTTT. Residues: CASRPGGGQNTEAFF.

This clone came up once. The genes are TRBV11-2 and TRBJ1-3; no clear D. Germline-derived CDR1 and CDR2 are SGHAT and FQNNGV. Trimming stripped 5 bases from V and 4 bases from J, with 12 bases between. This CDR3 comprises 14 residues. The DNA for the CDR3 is TGTGCCAGCAGCCCCCCGGTAGGCGGAAACACCATATATTTT. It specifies CASSPPVGGNTIYF.

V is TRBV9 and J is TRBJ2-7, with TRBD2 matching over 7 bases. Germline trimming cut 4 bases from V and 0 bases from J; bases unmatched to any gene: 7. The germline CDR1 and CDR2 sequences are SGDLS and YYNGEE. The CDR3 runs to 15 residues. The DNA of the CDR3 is TGTGCCAGCAGCATGGGGGAGCGGGACTCCTACGAGCAGTACTTC. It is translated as CASSMGERDSYEQYF.

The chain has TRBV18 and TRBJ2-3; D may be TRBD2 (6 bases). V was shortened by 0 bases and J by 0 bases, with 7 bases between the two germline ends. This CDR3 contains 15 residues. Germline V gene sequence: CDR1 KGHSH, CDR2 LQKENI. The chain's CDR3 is CASSPPGRSTDTQYF. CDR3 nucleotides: TGTGCCAGCTCACCACCCGGGAGAAGCACAGATACGCAGTATTTT.

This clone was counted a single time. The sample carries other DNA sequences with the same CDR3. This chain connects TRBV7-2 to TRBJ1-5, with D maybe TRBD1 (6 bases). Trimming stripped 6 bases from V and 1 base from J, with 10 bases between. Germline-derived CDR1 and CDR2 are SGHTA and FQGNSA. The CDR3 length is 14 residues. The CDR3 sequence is CASSPTGSNQPQHF. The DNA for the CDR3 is TGTGCCAGCAGTCCCACAGGGAGCAATCAGCCCCAGCATTTT.

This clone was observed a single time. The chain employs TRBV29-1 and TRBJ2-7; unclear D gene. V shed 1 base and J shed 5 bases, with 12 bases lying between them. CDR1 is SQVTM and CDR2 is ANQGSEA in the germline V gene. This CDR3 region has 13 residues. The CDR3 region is CSVEGDGNHEQYF. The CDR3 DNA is TGCAGCGTTGAAGGGGATGGGAACCACGAGCAGTACTTC.

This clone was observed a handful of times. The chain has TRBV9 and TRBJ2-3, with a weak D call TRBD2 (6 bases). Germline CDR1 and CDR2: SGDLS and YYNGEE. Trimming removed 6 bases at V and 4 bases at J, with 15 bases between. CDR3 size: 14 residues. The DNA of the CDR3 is TGTGCCAGCAAGAAGGAGTGGGGGGCAGATACGCAGTATTTT. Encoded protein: CASKKEWGADTQYF.

The CDR3 protein is CASSLEGRGAGANVLTF. DNA of the CDR3: TGCGCCAGCAGCTTGGAGGGTCGCGGGGCTGGGGCCAACGTCCTGACTTTC. The gene calls are TRBV5-1 and TRBJ2-6; maybe TRBD2 (6 bases). The CDR3 has 17 residues. Per germline, CDR1 SGHRS and CDR2 YFSETQ. Trimming removed 0 bases at V and 2 bases at J, with 12 bases between.

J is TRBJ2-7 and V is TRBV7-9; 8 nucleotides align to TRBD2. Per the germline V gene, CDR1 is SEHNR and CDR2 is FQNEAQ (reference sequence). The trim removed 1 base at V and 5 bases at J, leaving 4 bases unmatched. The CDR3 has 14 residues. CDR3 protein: CASSLGAGGNEQYF. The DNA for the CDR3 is TGTGCCAGCAGCTTAGGGGCGGGGGGCAACGAGCAGTACTTC.

CDR3 protein: CAIRATSGQSYNEQFF. CDR3 DNA: TGTGCCATCAGGGCCACTAGCGGGCAGTCCTACAATGAGCAGTTCTTC. The chain joins TRBV10-3 to TRBJ2-1, with 9 bases matching TRBD2. Germline V gives CDR1 ENHRY, CDR2 SYGVKD. V dropped 6 bases and J dropped 1; count of bases not matched to a gene: 7. The CDR3 has 16 amino acids.

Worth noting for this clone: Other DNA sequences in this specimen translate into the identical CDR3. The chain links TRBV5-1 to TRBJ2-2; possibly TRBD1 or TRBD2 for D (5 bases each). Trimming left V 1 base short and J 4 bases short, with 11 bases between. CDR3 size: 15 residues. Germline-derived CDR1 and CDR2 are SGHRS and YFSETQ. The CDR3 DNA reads TGCGCCAGCAGCTTGAGAACAGGAGGCACCGGGGAGCTGTTTTTT. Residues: CASSLRTGGTGELFF. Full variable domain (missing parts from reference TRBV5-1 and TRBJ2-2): KAGVTQTPRYLIKTRGQQVTLSCSPISGHRSVSWYQQTPGQGLQFLFEYFSETQRNKGNFPGRFSGRQFSNSRSEMNVSTLELGDSALYLCASSLRTGGTGELFFGEGSRLTVL.